This T cell receptor beta chain was identified in a study of T cell clonality in common variable immunodeficiency. Study conclusions and caveats: CVID subjects had higher TCRbeta clonality than healthy controls, most marked in about a third. Common variable immunodeficiency TCR beta sequences reportedly had fewer deletions and N-nucleotide insertions. Authors noted CVID clonality's cause needs subpopulation repertoire sequencing.

The repertoire was sequenced with immunoSEQ multiplex PCR; TCRdb's copy has only in-frame clones and lacks some. The sample is made up of tens of thousands of clones, none counted only once. Comment on this clone: The antigen is not known. The CDR3 end is not reached by the read, which stops 3 residues before it; the germline J gene fills it in.

V lost 4 bases to trimming and J lost 8 bases, with 15 bases between them. CDR1 SGHKS and CDR2 YYEKEE come from the germline V gene (reference sequence). The CDR3 is made up of 14 amino acids. Blood samples were heparinized, roughly 5 to 8.5 ml per donor. This receptor was obtained from a person between 18 and 70 years old in good health. The material sequenced was peripheral blood mononuclear cells. The J gene is TRBJ1-4, the V gene TRBV5-5; tentatively, D is TRBD1 (5 bases). CDR3 DNA, as far as it was read: TGTGCCAGCAGCGCCGTGAGGGGAGGGGAAAAA. This encodes CASSAVRGGEK. The entire CDR3 protein is CASSAVRGGEKLFF.